This section outlines one T cell receptor beta chain sequence together with its context. Its antigen is not identified. This specimen belongs to a study of early T cells in non-severe SARS-CoV-2 infection. Study at large: The authors sequenced bulk RNA from unsorted whole blood, leaving chains unpaired.

V shed 3 bases and J shed 8 bases, with 17 bases lying between them. Germline V lookup: CDR1 MNHNS, CDR2 SASEGT. The CDR3 has 15 residues. Whole-study results and caveats: Using VDJdb, the matching emphasized anti-spike CD8 responses while missing private and CD4 specificities.

Researchers tagged individual cDNA molecules with unique molecular identifiers. Each CDR3 protein gets one entry after TCRdb re-called the 5' RACE reads with MiXCR. The sample consists of 25,000 to 30,000 distinct CDR3 sequences, around 4% of them appearing once. This receptor was obtained from an adult who was a healthcare worker with PCR-confirmed SARS-CoV-2 infection or an uninfected control (not recorded which). Material: whole blood. The chain has TRBV6-1 and TRBJ2-1; no clear D gene. In DNA form, the CDR3 reads TGTGCCAGCAGTGAGGTTGGCCACCCCACGTATGAGCAGTTCTTC. Its protein is CASSEVGHPTYEQFF.